Here is one T cell receptor (beta chain) with its context. Its specificity is not known. The sample originates from a study of CD8+ T cells in alopecia areata. Treatment in this sample: oral pan-JAK inhibitor, 5-10 mg twice daily. V was cut by 4 bases and J by 2 bases, with 12 bases left in between. The CDR3 is 14 residues long. The germline CDR1 and CDR2 sequences are SGHRS and YFSETQ. The study, taken as a whole, reports: Scalp clonality dropped significantly under tofacitinib, as did expanded CD8+ top-100 clones.

RNA extraction was followed by reverse transcription into cDNA, which acted as the sequencing template. The protocol was immunoSEQ multiplex PCR, while the TCRdb copy is restricted to in-frame clones and leaves out a portion. Of more than 95,000 clones in the sample, over 55% were seen once. The clonotype was recovered from a human donor with alopecia areata. The sequencing used CD4+ T cells sorted from blood, collected at week 4, from a patient treated with tofacitinib. This chain connects TRBV5-1 to TRBJ1-2; possible D gene TRBD1, 6 bases. CDR3 nucleotide sequence: TGCGCCAGCAGCCCGACCACAGGGAACTATGGCTACACCTTC. Protein product: CASSPTTGNYGYTF.